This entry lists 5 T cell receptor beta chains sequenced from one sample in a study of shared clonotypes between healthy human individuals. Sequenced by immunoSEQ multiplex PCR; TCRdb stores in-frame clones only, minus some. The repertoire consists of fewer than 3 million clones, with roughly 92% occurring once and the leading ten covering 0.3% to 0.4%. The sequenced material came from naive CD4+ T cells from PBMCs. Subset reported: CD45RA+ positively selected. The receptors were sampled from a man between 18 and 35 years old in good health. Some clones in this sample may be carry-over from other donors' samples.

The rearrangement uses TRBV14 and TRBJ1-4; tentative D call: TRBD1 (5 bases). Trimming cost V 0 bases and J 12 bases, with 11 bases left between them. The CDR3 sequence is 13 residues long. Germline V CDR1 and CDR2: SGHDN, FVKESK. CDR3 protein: CASSQDLRDQLFF. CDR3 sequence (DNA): TGTGCCAGCAGCCAAGATCTGCGGGACCAACTGTTTTTT.

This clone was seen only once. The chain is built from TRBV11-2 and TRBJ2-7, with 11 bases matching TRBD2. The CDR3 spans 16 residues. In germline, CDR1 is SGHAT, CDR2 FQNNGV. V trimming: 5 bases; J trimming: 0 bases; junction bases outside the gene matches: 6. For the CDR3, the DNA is TGTGCCAGCAGCATAACTAGCGGGAGCCCCTCCTACGAGCAGTACTTC. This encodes CASSITSGSPSYEQYF.

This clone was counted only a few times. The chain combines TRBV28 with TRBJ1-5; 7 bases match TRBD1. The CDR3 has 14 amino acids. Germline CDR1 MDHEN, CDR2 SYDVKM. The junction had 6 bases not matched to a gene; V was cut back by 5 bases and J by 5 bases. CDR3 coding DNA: TGTGCCAGCAGTCCAGGGGGTTCGGATCAGCCCCAGCATTTT. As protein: CASSPGGSDQPQHF.

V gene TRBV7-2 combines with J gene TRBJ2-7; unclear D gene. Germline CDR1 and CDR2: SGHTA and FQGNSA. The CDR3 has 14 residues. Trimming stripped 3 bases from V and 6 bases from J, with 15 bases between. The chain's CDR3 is CASSFYTTLGEQYF. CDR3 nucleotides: TGTGCCAGCAGCTTTTACACCACCTTGGGCGAGCAGTACTTC.

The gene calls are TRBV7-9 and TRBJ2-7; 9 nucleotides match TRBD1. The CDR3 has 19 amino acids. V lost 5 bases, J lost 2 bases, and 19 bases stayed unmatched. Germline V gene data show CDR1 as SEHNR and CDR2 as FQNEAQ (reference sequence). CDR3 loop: CASSQKDRGPNPSAYEQYF. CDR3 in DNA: TGTGCCAGCAGCCAAAAGGACAGGGGCCCTAATCCCTCCGCCTACGAGCAGTACTTC.